This is a list of T cell receptor beta chains from one sample in a study of blood T cell repertoires in COVID-19. Produced via immunoSEQ multiplex PCR; TCRdb's table is partial and in-frame only. The sample has 150,000 to 200,000 clones, 82% seen once. Input material: peripheral blood. The receptor source for this set is a woman aged 55-69 years with COVID-19, enrolled during active disease. The CDR3 runs from the conserved cysteine through the conserved F or W. D genes are given only for firm matches. Size tells how often a clone was seen (once, few, many) or the class of an expanded clone, and some rows leave it out.

TRBV4-2	.	16	.	TRBJ2-1	TGTGCCAGCAGCCAATTTGACAGGGAGGACTACAATGAGCAGTTCTTC	CASSQFDREDYNEQFF
TRBV7-2	TRBD1	16	.	TRBJ1-5	TGTGCCAGCAGCTTAGAAACCGGGACAGGGTATCAGCCCCAGCATTTT	CASSLETGTGYQPQHF
TRBV28	.	14	.	TRBJ1-6	TGTGCCAGCAGTTTCACAGGGCACAATTCACCCCTCCACTTT	CASSFTGHNSPLHF
TRBV9	TRBD1	17	.	TRBJ1-3	TGTGCCAGCAGCGCCCTAAACCGACAGGGAGCTGGAAACACCATATATTTT	CASSALNRQGAGNTIYF
TRBV15	.	14	.	TRBJ2-5	TGTGCCACCAGCAGAGTAAGACAGCAAGAGACCCAGTACTTC	CATSRVRQQETQYF
TRBV7-9	TRBD1	15	.	TRBJ2-6	TGTGCCAGCAGCCCAGGGGGCTCTGGGGCCAACGTCCTGACTTTC	CASSPGGSGANVLTF
TRBV24-1	TRBD1	14	.	TRBJ2-2	TGTGCCACCAGTGAGGACAGGAGTAACGGGGAGCTGTTTTTT	CATSEDRSNGELFF
TRBV28	.	14	.	TRBJ2-1	TGTGCCAGCGAGCGTAGCGGCTCCTACAATGAGCAGTTCTTC	CASERSGSYNEQFF
TRBV9	TRBD1	15	.	TRBJ1-1	TGTGCCAGCAGCGGGCCGGGACAGAAGAACACTGAAGCTTTCTTT	CASSGPGQKNTEAFF
TRBV7-8	.	15	.	TRBJ2-3	TGTGCCACCAAGGGTCGGGACTCGAGCACAGATACGCAGTATTTT	CATKGRDSSTDTQYF
TRBV9	TRBD1	18	once	TRBJ1-6	TGTGCCAGCAGCGTAGGGGGGACAGGGGCATCGAATAATTCACCCCTCCACTTT	CASSVGGTGASNNSPLHF
TRBV5-3	.	15	.	TRBJ2-7	TGTGCCAGAAGCTTCCCGGGTACATTAACCTACGAGCAGTACTTC	CARSFPGTLTYEQYF
TRBV5-6	TRBD1	16	.	TRBJ1-1	TGTGCCAGCAGCTCGCGACCCGGGACAGAAAACACTGAAGCTTTCTTT	CASSSRPGTENTEAFF
TRBV6-1	.	15	.	TRBJ2-2	TGTGCCAGCAGTGATCGGGGGTGGAGCACCGGGGAGCTGTTTTTT	CASSDRGWSTGELFF
TRBV5-6	TRBD2	16	.	TRBJ2-1	TGTGCCAGCAGCTCTATTAGCGGGAGGGCCAGCAATGAGCAGTTCTTC	CASSSISGRASNEQFF
TRBV3-1/TRBV3-2	.	15	.	TRBJ1-2	TGTGCCAGCAGCCAAGATTGGTTAAGGGGTGATGGCTACACCTTC	CASSQDWLRGDGYTF
TRBV5-3	.	14	.	TRBJ1-3	TGTGCCAGAAGCTCCCGGGGGAGTGGAAACACCATATATTTT	CARSSRGSGNTIYF
TRBV2	.	13	.	TRBJ1-1	TGTGCCAGCAGTACCAAACAGAACACTGAAGCTTTCTTT	CASSTKQNTEAFF
TRBV6-2/TRBV6-3	.	17	.	TRBJ2-3	TGTGCCAGCAGTTACTCGAGCGGGACATCTAGCACAGATACGCAGTATTTT	CASSYSSGTSSTDTQYF
TRBV7-9	.	16	.	TRBJ1-2	TGTGCCAGCAGCCCCGAACTGGGACTGGGCAATAGGGGCTACACCTTC	CASSPELGLGNRGYTF